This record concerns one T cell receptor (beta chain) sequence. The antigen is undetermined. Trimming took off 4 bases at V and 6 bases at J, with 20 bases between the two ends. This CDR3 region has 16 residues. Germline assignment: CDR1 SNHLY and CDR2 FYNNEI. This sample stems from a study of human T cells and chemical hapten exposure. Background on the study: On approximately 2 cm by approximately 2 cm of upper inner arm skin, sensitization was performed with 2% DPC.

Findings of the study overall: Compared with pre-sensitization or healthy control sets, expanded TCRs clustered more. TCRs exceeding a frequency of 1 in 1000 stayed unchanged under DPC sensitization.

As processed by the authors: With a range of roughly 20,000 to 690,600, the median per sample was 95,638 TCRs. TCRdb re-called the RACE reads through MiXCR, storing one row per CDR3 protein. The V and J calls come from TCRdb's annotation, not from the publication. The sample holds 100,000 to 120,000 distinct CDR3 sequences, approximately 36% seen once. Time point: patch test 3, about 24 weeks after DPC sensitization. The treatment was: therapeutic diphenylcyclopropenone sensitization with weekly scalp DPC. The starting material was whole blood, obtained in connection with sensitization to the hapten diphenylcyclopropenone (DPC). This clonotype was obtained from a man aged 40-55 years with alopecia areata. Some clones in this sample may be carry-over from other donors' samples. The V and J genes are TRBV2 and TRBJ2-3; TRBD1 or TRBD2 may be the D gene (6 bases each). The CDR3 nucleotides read TGTGCCAGCAGTGCTGGGGGACACCCGCGGGGTGATACGCAGTATTTT. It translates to CASSAGGHPRGDTQYF.